The source of this T cell receptor beta chain is a study of immune evolution from preneoplasia to lung adenocarcinoma. Study-wide background: HLA loss of heterozygosity: about 7% AIS, about 15% MIA, over 25% ADC, none AAH.

Repertoires were generated with immunoSEQ multiplex PCR, while TCRdb's copy carries only in-frame clones and drops some. The sample has some 14,000 clones, 80% seen once; the top ten hold just under 5%. CDR3 size: 14 residues. V lost 2 bases to trimming and J lost 3 bases, with 10 bases between them. Germline CDR1 and CDR2: MNHEY and SVGAGI. The sample consisted of FFPE minimally invasive lung adenocarcinoma tissue. This TCR was recovered from a person aged 70 to 85 with lung adenocarcinoma. The rearrangement uses TRBV6-5 and TRBJ1-1; D not resolved. The CDR3 sequence is CASSYAGSDTEAFF. The CDR3 nucleotides are TGTGCCAGCAGTTACGCGGGGTCGGACACTGAAGCTTTCTTT.